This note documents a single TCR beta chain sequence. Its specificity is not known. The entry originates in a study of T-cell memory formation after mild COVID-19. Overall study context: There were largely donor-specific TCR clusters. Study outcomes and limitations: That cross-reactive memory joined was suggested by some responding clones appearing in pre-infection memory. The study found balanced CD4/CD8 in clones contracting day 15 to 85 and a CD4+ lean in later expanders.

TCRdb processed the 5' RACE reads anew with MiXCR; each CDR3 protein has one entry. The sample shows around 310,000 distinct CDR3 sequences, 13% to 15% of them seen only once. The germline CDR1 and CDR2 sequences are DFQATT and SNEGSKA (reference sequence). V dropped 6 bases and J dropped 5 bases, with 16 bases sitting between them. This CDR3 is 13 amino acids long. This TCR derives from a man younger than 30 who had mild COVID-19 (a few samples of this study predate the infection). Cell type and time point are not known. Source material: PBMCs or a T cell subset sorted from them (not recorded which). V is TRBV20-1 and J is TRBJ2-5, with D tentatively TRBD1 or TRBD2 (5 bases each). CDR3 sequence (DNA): TGCAGTGCAGGGACGGCTATAGTGGAGACCCAGTACTTC. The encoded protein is CSAGTAIVETQYF.